This T cell receptor beta chain was documented in a study of blood T cell repertoires in COVID-19. Some clones are missing from TCRdb's copy, which holds only in-frame ones; the method was immunoSEQ multiplex PCR. Of 350,000 or so clones in the sample, roughly nine tenths were seen once. The source is a woman in her 30s who had recovered from COVID-19. Sequenced material: PBMCs or T cells enriched from blood (not recorded which).

The CDR3 is CASSPRDRSFEKLFF. The CDR3 nucleotides are TGTGCCAGCTCACCGAGGGACAGGAGTTTTGAAAAACTGTTTTTT. This chain joins TRBV18 and TRBJ1-4, with 8 positions matching TRBD1. The CDR3 consists of 15 residues. Per the germline V gene, CDR1 is KGHSH and CDR2 is LQKENI. The ends lost 3 bases at V and 7 bases at J; junction bases unmatched: 7.